The clone carrying this T cell receptor (beta chain) was seen a few times. Losses at the gene ends were 0 bases for V and 7 bases for J; bases not matched to a gene: 9. This CDR3 spans 16 amino acids. Germline V lookup: CDR1 MNHEY, CDR2 SVGAGI. These data come from a study of T-cell reconstitution after alpha-beta-depleted transplantation in children. Unique molecular identifiers were incorporated into the prepared TCRbeta library. A single record per CDR3 protein comes from TCRdb applying MiXCR to the PCR reads. There are some 440,000 distinct CDR3 sequences in the sample; around 15% occur only once, and approximately 29% lies in the top ten.

The sequenced sample was PBMCs, mostly from graft donor cells, obtained 360 days after TCRalphabeta/CD19-depleted stem cell transplant. This chain links TRBV6-5 with TRBJ2-1; 7 nucleotides align to TRBD2. The sequence was obtained from a boy under three years old who had a stem cell transplant for Wiskott-Aldrich syndrome, so the T cells may come from the graft donor. CDR3 sequence reads: CASSYSGGGPRNEQFF. The CDR3 bases are TGTGCCAGCAGTTACTCTGGGGGAGGGCCGCGGAATGAGCAGTTCTTC.